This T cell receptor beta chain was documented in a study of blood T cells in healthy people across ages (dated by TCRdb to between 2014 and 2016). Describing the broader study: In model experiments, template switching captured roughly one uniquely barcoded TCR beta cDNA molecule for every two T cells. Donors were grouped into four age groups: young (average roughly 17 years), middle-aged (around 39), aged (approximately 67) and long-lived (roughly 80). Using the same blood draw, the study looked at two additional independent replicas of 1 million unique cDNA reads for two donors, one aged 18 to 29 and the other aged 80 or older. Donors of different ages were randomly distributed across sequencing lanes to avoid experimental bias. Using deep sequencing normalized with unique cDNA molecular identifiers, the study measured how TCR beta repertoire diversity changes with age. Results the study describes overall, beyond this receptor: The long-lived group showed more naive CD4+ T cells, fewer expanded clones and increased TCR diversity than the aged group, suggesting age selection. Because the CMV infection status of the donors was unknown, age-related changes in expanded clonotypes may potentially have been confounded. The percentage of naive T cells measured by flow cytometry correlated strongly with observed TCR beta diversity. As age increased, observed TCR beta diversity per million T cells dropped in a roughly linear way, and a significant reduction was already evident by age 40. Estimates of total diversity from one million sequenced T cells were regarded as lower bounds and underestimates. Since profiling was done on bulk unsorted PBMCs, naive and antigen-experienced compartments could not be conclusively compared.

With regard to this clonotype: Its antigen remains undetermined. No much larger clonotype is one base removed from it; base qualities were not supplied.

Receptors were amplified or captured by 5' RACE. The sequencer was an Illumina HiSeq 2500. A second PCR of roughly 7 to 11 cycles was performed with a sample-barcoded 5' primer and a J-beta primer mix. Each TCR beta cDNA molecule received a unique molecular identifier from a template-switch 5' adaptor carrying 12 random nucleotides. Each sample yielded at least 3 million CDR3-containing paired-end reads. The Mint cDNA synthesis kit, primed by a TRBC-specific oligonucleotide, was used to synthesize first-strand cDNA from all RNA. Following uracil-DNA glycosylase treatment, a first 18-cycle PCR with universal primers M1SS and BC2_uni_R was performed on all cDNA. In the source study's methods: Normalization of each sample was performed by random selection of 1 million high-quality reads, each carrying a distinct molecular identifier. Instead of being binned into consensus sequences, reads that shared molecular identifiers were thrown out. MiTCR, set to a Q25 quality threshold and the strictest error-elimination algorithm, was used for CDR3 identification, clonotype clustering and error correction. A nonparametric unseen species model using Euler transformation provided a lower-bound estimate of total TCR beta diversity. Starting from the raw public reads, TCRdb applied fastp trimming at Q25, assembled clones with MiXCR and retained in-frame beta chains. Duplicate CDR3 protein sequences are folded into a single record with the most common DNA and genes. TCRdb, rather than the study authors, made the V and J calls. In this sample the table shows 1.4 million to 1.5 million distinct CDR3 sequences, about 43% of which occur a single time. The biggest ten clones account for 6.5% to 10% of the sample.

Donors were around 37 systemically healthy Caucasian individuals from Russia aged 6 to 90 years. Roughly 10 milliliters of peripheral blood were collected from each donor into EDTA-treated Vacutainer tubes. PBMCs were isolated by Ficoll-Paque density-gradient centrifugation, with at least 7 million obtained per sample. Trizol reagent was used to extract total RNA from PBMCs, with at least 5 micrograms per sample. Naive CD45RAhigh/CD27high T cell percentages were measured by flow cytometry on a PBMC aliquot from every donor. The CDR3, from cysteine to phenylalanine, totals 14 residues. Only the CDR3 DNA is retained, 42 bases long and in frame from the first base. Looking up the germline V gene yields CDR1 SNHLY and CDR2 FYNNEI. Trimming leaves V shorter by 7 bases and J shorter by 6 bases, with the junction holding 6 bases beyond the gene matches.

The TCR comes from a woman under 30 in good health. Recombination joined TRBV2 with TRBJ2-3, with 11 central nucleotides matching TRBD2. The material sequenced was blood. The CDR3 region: CASKELAGGDTQYF. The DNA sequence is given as TGTGCCAGCAAGGAGCTAGCGGGGGGCGATACGCAGTATTTT.